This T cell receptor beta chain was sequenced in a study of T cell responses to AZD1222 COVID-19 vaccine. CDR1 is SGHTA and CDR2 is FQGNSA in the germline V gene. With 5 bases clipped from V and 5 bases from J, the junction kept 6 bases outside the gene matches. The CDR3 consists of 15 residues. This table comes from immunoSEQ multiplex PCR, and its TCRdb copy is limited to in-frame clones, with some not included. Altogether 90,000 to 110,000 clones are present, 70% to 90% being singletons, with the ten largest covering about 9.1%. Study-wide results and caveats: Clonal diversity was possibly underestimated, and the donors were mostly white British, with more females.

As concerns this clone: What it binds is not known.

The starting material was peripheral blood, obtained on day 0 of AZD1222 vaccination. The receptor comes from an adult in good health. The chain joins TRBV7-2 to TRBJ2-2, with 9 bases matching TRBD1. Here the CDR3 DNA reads TGTGCCAGCAGCAAGCGACAGGGGGGGACCGGGGAGCTGTTTTTT. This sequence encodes CASSKRQGGTGELFF.